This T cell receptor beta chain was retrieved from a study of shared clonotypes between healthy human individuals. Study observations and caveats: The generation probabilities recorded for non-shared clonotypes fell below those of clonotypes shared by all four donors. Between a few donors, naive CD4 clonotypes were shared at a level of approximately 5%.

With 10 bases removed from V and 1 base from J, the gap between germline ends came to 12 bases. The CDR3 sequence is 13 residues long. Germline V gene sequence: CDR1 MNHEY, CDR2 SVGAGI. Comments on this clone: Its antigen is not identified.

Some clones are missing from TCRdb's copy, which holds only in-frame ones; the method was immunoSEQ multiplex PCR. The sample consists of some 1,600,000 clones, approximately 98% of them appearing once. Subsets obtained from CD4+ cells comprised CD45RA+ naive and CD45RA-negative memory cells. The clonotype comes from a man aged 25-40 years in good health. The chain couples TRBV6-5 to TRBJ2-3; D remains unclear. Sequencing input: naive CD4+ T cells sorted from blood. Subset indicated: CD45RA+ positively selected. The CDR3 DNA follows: TGTGCCACCCTTTCGGGCGGCACAGATACGCAGTATTTT. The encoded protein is CATLSGGTDTQYF.